This TCR beta chain was recovered during a study of T-cell reconstitution after alpha-beta-depleted transplantation in children. CDR3 length equals 14 residues. Germline-derived CDR1 and CDR2 are MNHEY and SVGEGT. V was cut by 0 bases and J by 4 bases, with 7 bases left in between. The table lists this clonotype with a few counts. TCRbeta library construction was performed incorporating unique molecular identifiers. From the PCR reads, TCRdb called clonotypes with MiXCR, one entry per CDR3 protein. The sample lists roughly 500,000 distinct CDR3 sequences, around a third seen once, with roughly 2.5% in the top ten.

The sequence was collected from a human donor who donated a stem cell graft to a child with aplastic anemia. V and J are TRBV6-2 or TRBV6-3 and TRBJ2-4; possibly TRBD1 for D (6 bases). The sample was PBMCs from the stem cell graft donor, taken from the stem cell graft. CDR3 in DNA: TGTGCCAGCAGTTACTCAACAGGGAAAAACATTCAGTACTTC. Translated, it gives CASSYSTGKNIQYF.